Below are 2 T cell receptor beta chains sequenced from a single sample in a study of T cell responses to AZD1222 COVID-19 vaccine. Sequencing was performed with immunoSEQ multiplex PCR; in TCRdb, only in-frame clones are kept and a portion is missing. The sample shows 130,000 to 150,000 clones, approximately 90% of them seen only once. The sample consisted of peripheral blood, taken on day 0 of MenACWY control vaccination. The receptors come from an adult in good health.

The gene calls are TRBV29-1 and TRBJ1-1; D not certain. The CDR3 is 13 amino acids. Trimming pared 7 bases from V and 0 bases from J, leaving 12 bases between. Germline CDR1 reads SQVTM; CDR2 reads ANQGSEA. Here the CDR3 DNA reads TGCAGCGCTGCCAGAGGGCTGAACACTGAAGCTTTCTTT. Translating gives CSAARGLNTEAFF.

The gene calls are TRBV3-1 (or the pseudogene TRBV3-2) and TRBJ1-1; D call uncertain. The CDR3 is 14 residues long. In germline, CDR1 is LGHDT, CDR2 YNNKEL (reference sequence). Between the trimmed V and J ends, which lost 1 base and 4 bases, there was a span of 10 bases. The chain's CDR3 is CASSQAGGGTEAFF. In DNA, the CDR3 is TGTGCCAGCAGCCAAGCGGGCGGTGGCACTGAAGCTTTCTTT.